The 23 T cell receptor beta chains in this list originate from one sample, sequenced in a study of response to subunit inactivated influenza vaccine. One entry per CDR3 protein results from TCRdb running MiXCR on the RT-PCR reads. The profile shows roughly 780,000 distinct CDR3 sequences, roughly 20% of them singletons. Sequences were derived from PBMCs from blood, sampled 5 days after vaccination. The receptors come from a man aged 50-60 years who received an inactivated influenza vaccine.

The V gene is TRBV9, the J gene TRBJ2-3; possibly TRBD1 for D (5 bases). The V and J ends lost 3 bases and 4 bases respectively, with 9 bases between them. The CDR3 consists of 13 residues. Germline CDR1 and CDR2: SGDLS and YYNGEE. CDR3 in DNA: TGTGCCAGCAGCGCCGGACAAGCAGATACGCAGTATTTT. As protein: CASSAGQADTQYF.

The CDR3 sequence is CASSYTGPVTDTQYF. In DNA, the CDR3 is TGTGCCAGCAGTTACACCGGACCCGTCACAGATACGCAGTATTTT. V is TRBV6-5 and J is TRBJ2-3; D ambiguous. The germline V gene encodes CDR1 MNHEY and CDR2 SVGAGI. Trimming pared 2 bases from V and 2 bases from J, leaving 11 bases between. There are 15 residues in the CDR3.

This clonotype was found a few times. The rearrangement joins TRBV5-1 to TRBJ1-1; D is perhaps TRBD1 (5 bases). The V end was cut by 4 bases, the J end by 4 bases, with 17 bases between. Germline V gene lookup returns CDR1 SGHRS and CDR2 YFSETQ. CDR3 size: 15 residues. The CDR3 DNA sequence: TGCGCCAGCAGCCCCCAGGCCGACAGACTCACTGAAGCTTTCTTT. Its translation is CASSPQADRLTEAFF.

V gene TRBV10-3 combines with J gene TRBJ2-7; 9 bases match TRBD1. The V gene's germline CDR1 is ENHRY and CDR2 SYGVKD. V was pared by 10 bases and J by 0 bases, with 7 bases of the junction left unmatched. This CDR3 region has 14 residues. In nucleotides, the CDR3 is TGTGCCACACAGGACAGGGGAAGCTCCTACGAGCAGTACTTC. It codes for CATQDRGSSYEQYF.

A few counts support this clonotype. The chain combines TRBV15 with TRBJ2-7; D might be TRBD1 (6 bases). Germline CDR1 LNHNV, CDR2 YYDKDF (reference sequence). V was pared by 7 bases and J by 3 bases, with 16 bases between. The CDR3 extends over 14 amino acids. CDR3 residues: CATTEGVWGYEQYF. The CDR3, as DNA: TGTGCCACCACAGAGGGGGTTTGGGGCTACGAGCAGTACTTC.

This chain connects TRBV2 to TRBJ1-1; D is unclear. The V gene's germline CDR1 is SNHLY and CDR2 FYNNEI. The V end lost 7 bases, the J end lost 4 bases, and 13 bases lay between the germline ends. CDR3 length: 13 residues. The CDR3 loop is CASNGESGTEAFF. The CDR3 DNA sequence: TGTGCCAGCAACGGGGAGAGTGGCACTGAAGCTTTCTTT.

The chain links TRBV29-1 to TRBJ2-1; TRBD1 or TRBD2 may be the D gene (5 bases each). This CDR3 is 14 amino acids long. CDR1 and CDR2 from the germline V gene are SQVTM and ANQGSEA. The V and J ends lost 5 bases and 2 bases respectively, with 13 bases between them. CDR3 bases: TGCAGCGTTACGGGACGCTTAACCTACAATGAGCAGTTCTTC. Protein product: CSVTGRLTYNEQFF.

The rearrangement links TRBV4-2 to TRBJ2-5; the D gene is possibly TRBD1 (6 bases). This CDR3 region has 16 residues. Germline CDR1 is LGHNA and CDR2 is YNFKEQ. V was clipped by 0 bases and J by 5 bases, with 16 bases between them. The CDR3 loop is CASSQEGTGYGETQYF. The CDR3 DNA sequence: TGTGCCAGCAGCCAAGAAGGAACAGGGTATGGGGAGACCCAGTACTTC.

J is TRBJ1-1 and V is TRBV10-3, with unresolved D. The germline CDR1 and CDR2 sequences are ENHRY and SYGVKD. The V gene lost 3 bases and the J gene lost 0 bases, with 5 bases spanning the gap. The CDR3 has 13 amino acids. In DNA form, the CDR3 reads TGTGCCATCAGTGATTTAGTGAACACTGAAGCTTTCTTT. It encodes CAISDLVNTEAFF.

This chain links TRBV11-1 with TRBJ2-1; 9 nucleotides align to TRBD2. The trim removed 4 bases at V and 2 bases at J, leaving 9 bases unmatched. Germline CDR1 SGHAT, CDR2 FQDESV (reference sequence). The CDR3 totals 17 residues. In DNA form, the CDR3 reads TGTGCCAGCAGCTCTGGACTAGCGTGGGAGACCTACAATGAGCAGTTCTTC. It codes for CASSSGLAWETYNEQFF.

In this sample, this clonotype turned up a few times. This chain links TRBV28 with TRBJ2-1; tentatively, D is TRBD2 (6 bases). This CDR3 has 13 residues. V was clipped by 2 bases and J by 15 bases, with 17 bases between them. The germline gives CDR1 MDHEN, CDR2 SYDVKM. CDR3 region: CASSLIGGIERFF. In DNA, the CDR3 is TGTGCCAGCAGTTTAATTGGCGGGATTGAGAGGTTCTTC.

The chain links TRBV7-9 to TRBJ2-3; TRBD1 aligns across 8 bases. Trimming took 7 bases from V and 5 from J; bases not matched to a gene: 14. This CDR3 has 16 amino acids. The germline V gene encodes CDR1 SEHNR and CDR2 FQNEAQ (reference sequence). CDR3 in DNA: TGTGCCAGCACCCCACCCATCCAGGGGGCAGGAGATACGCAGTATTTT. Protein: CASTPPIQGAGDTQYF.

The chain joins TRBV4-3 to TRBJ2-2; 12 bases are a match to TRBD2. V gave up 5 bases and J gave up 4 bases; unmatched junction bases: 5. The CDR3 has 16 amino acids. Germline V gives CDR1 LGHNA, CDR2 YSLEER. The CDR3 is CASSELAGGLTGELFF. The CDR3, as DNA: TGCGCCAGCAGCGAACTAGCGGGAGGCCTCACCGGGGAGCTGTTTTTT.

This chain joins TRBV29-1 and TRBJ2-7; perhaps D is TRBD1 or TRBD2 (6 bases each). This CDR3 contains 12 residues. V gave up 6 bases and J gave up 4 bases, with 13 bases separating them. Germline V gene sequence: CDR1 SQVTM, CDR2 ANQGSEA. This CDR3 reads CSVQRGEYEQYF. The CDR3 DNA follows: TGCAGCGTACAAAGGGGGGAGTACGAGCAGTACTTC.

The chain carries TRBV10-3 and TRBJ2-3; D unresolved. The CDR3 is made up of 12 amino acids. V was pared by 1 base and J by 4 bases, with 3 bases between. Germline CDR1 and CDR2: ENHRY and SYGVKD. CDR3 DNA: TGTGCCATCAGTGAGTTCCCAGATACGCAGTATTTT. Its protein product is CAISEFPDTQYF.

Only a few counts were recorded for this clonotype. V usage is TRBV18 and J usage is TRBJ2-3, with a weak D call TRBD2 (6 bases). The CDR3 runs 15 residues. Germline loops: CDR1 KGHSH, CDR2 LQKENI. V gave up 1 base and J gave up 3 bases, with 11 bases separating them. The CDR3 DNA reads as TGTGCCAGCTCACCACTCGCGGGACCGACAGATACGCAGTATTTT. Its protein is CASSPLAGPTDTQYF.

The CDR3, as DNA: TGCGCCAGCAGCTCCGATGGACAGGGCTATGGCTACACCTTC. Amino acids: CASSSDGQGYGYTF. The chain uses TRBV5-1 and TRBJ1-2; 8 bases match TRBD1. This CDR3 spans 14 amino acids. V lost 3 bases to trimming and J lost 4 bases; unmatched junction nucleotides: 5. Germline values: CDR1 SGHRS, CDR2 YFSETQ.

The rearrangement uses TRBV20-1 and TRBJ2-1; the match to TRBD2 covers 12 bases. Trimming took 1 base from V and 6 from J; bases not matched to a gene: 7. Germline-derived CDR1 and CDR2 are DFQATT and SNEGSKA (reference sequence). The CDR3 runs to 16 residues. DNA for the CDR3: TGCAGTGCTAGAGGCTCTAGCGGGGGGGCCCCCAATGAGCAGTTCTTC. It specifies CSARGSSGGAPNEQFF.

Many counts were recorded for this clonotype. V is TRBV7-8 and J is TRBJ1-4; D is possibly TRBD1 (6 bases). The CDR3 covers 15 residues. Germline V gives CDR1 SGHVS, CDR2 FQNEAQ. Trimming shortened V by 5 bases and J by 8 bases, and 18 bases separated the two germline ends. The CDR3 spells CASSPRGGREEKLFF. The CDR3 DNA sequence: TGTGCCAGCAGCCCCAGAGGGGGTCGGGAGGAAAAACTGTTTTTT.

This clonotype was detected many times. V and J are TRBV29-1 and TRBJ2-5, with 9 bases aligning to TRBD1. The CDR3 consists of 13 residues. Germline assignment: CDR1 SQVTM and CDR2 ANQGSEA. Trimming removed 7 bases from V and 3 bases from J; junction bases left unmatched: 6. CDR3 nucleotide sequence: TGCAGCGACGGGGGACAGGGCGAAGAGACCCAGTACTTC. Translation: CSDGGQGEETQYF.

CDR3 sequence (DNA): TGTGCCAGCAGCTTCCCTAGCGGGAGGGTTCGGACCGGGGAGCTGTTTTTT. Translation gives CASSFPSGRVRTGELFF. The chain has TRBV11-2 and TRBJ2-2; 12 nucleotides line up with TRBD2. The germline V gene encodes CDR1 SGHAT and CDR2 FQNNGV. CDR3 length: 17 amino acids. Unmatched junction bases numbered 7, after V lost 3 bases and J lost 5 bases.

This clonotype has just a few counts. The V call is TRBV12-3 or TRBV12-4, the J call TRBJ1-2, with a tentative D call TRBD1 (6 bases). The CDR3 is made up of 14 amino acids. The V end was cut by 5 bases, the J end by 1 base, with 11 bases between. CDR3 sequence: CASSQQGLNYGYTF. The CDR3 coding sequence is TGTGCCAGCAGTCAACAGGGACTTAACTATGGCTACACCTTC.

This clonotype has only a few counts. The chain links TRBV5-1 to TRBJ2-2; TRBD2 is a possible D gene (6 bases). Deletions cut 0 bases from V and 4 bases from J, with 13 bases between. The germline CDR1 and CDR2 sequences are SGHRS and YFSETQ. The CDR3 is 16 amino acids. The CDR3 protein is CASSLVPYGSTGELFF. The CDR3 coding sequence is TGCGCCAGCAGCTTGGTACCGTACGGGAGCACCGGGGAGCTGTTTTTT.